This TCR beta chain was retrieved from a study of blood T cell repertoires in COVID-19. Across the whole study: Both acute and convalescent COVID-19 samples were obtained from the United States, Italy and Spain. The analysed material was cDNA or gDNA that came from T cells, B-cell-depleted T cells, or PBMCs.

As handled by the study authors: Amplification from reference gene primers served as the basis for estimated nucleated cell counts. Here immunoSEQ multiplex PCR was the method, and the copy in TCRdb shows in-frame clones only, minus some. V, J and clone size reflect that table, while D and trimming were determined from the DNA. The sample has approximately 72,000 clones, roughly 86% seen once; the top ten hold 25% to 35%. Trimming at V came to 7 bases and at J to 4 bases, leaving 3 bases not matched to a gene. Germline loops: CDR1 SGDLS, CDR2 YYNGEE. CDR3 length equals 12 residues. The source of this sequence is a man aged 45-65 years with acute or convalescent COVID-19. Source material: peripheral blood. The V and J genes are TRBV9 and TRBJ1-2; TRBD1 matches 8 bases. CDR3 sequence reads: CASLRGLYGYTF. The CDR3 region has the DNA TGTGCCAGCCTCAGGGGGCTCTATGGCTACACCTTC.